This is a list of T cell receptor beta chains from one sample in a study of long-term antiretroviral therapy in people with HIV. Clones were sequenced by immunoSEQ multiplex PCR, and TCRdb holds only the in-frame ones, with some missing. The data contain 25,000 to 35,000 clones, 80% to 90% of them singletons. The sequencing used unsorted PBMCs, collected 1.8 years after starting antiretroviral therapy. These receptors originate from a woman aged 18 to 35 with HIV. Both conserved end residues are part of each CDR3. D genes are given only for firm matches. The size field is filled for only some rows; it gives once, few, many or a size class.

j_call v_call d_call clone_size cdr3_nt cdr3_aa
TRBJ1-2 TRBV4-3 TRBD1 . TGCGCCAGCAGCCAAGAAGTGGGACAGGCCGCCTATGGCTACACCTTC CASSQEVGQAAYGYTF
TRBJ2-7 TRBV10-1 TRBD1 . TGCGCCAGCAGTGACCTCAGGGGACAGGGGGCGTTCGAGCAGTACTTC CASSDLRGQGAFEQYF
TRBJ1-5 TRBV19 . . TGTGCCAGTAGTACCCTTCGGCTTGAGAGGGAATTTCAGCCCCAGCATTTT CASSTLRLEREFQPQHF
TRBJ2-2 TRBV6-5 . . TGTGCCAGCAGTTACTCGCTTCTCACCGGGGAGCTGTTTTTT CASSYSLLTGELFF
TRBJ1-1 TRBV5-1 . once TGCGCCAGCAGCCCGGCTGGGACTGAAGCTTTCTTT CASSPAGTEAFF
TRBJ2-1 TRBV7-6 . . TGTGCCAGCAGCTTAGGGGGTGAGCAGTTCTTC CASSLGGEQFF
TRBJ2-4 TRBV13 . . TGTGCCAGCAGCTTAGGCAGGGGCACAGCCAAAAACATTCAGTACTTC CASSLGRGTAKNIQYF
TRBJ1-5 TRBV7-9 . . TGTGCCAGCAGCTTGCGAGGTCAGCCCCAGCATTTT CASSLRGQPQHF
TRBJ1-2 TRBV7-9 . . TGTGCCAGCAGCTCATACACCCCGGCCAACTATGGCTACACCTTC CASSSYTPANYGYTF
TRBJ2-3 TRBV6-4 . . TGTGCCAGCAGTGTTGAGGGGGGCACAGATACGCAGTATTTT CASSVEGGTDTQYF
TRBJ2-4 TRBV15 TRBD2 . TGTGCCACCAGCAGAGGGGCGGGAGGCACAGCCAAAAACATTCAGTACTTC CATSRGAGGTAKNIQYF
TRBJ2-3 TRBV11-3 TRBD2 . TGTGCCAGCAGCTTTAGCGGGAGGGAGGATACGCAGTATTTT CASSFSGREDTQYF
TRBJ2-7 TRBV2 . . TGTGCCAGCAGTGCCGGGCCCTCCTACGAGCAGTACTTC CASSAGPSYEQYF
TRBJ1-5 TRBV5-1 TRBD1 . TGCGCCAGCAGCTTGGCCAGGACAGGGCTTCAGCCCCAGCATTTT CASSLARTGLQPQHF
TRBJ2-7 TRBV11-2 TRBD2 once TGTGCCAGCAGAGGCGGCAAAGGACTAGCCGTATACGAGCAGTACTTC CASRGGKGLAVYEQYF
TRBJ2-3 TRBV5-6 TRBD1 . TGTGCCAGCAGCTCACGGACAGGTATAGATACGCAGTATTTT CASSSRTGIDTQYF
TRBJ1-4 TRBV4-3 TRBD1 . TGCGCCAGCAGCCAAGAAACAGGGGGCGTAGGAGAAAAACTGTTTTTT CASSQETGGVGEKLFF
TRBJ2-3 TRBV7-2 TRBD2 . TGTGCCAGCAACCCCCTAGCGGGAGGGCCGAGAGATACGCAGTATTTT CASNPLAGGPRDTQYF
TRBJ2-7 TRBV5-1 . . TGCGCCAGCAGCCTGGACAGTTTTAGCGAGCAGTACTTC CASSLDSFSEQYF
TRBJ2-2 TRBV10-3 TRBD2 . TGTGCCATCACTCCGACTAGCGGGAGGGACACCGGGGAGCTGTTTTTT CAITPTSGRDTGELFF
TRBJ2-1 TRBV5-6 . . TGTGCCAGCAGCCCCGGGACCAACTACAATGAGCAGTTCTTC CASSPGTNYNEQFF
TRBJ2-3 TRBV28 TRBD1 . TGTGCCAGCAGTTCCCGACAGGGTTTAACAGATACGCAGTATTTT CASSSRQGLTDTQYF
TRBJ2-2 TRBV6-1 TRBD2 . TGTGCCAGCAAACTAGCGGGAGTTGACACCGGGGAGCTGTTTTTT CASKLAGVDTGELFF
TRBJ2-5 TRBV4-3 TRBD2 . TGCGCCAGCAGCCAAGACGTTCTAGCGGGAGGAGAGACCCAGTACTTC CASSQDVLAGGETQYF
TRBJ2-1 TRBV5-4 TRBD2 . TGTGCCAGCAGCTTTGGACTAGCGGGGGGCAATGAGCAGTTCTTC CASSFGLAGGNEQFF
TRBJ1-4 TRBV6-5 . . TGTGCCAGCAGTTACTCTAGTGGGTTACTGTTTTTT CASSYSSGLLFF
TRBJ2-1 TRBV11-2 TRBD1 . TGTGCCAGCAGCCCGGACAGGAACAATGAGCAGTTCTTC CASSPDRNNEQFF
TRBJ1-3 TRBV11-2 . . TGTGCCAGCAGCTCGATCCGATACGGGGCTAACTCTGGAAACACCATATATTTT CASSSIRYGANSGNTIYF
TRBJ2-7 TRBV2 . . TGTGCCAGCAGTGACCGCGGCACCTACGAGCAGTACTTC CASSDRGTYEQYF
TRBJ2-1 TRBV7-9 TRBD2 . TGTGCCAGCAGCTTAACTAGCGGGAGTAGCAATGAGCAGTTCTTC CASSLTSGSSNEQFF
TRBJ1-1 TRBV6-5 . . TGTGCCAGCAACCCCGGACACAACACTGAAGCTTTCTTT CASNPGHNTEAFF
TRBJ1-2 TRBV28 . . TGTGCCAGCAGTACCCTCCTCGGACCTTACTTCCATGGCTACACCTTC CASSTLLGPYFHGYTF
TRBJ1-5 TRBV7-8 TRBD1 . TGTGCCAGCAGCTTAACACAGGGGCCCAGTCAGCCCCAGCATTTT CASSLTQGPSQPQHF
TRBJ1-2 TRBV19 . . TGTGCCAGTAGTATAGGGGGTTTTGGCTACACCTTC CASSIGGFGYTF
TRBJ2-7 TRBV7-9 TRBD2 . TGTGCCAGCAGCTCCGGGACTAGCGGGATCTACGAGCAGTACTTC CASSSGTSGIYEQYF
TRBJ2-2 TRBV19 . once TGTGCCAGTCGAGCCGGGGAGCTGTTTTTT CASRAGELFF
TRBJ2-7 TRBV10-2 . . TGCGCCAGCAGCTCGAGGGGCGGTAGGTACGAGCAGTACTTC CASSSRGGRYEQYF
TRBJ2-7 TRBV2 TRBD1 . TGTGCCAGCCGGGACGGGGACAGGGGGTGGGGGGAGCAGTACTTC CASRDGDRGWGEQYF
TRBJ2-7 TRBV27 . . TGTGCCAGCAGTACAACCAGGGAGAGCTACGAGCAGTACTTC CASSTTRESYEQYF
TRBJ1-1 TRBV7-6 TRBD1 . TGTGCCAGCAGCCGCGGGACAGGAGATTCCACTGAAGCTTTCTTT CASSRGTGDSTEAFF
TRBJ1-5 TRBV27 TRBD1 . TGTGCCAGCAGCCTTACGACAGGGGGGAGCAATCAGCCCCAGCATTTT CASSLTTGGSNQPQHF
TRBJ2-1 TRBV4-3 TRBD2 . TGCGCCAGCAGCCAAGACAGGACTAGCGGGAGGTACAATGAGCAGTTCTTC CASSQDRTSGRYNEQFF
TRBJ2-5 TRBV19 TRBD2 . TGTGCCCAGCGCGGGGGTCAGCAGACCCAGTACTTC CAQRGGQQTQYF
TRBJ2-1 TRBV5-1 TRBD2 . TGCGCCAGCAGCTTAGCGGGAGGATCGGTGAACGATGAGCAGTTCTTC CASSLAGGSVNDEQFF
TRBJ2-2 TRBV9 . . TGTGCCAGCAGCCCCGGTTCATGGGGGGCGCGAAGGACCGGGGAGCTGTTTTTT CASSPGSWGARRTGELFF
TRBJ2-3 TRBV11-3 . . TGTGCCAGCAGCATTGGACAGAGCACAGATACGCAGTATTTT CASSIGQSTDTQYF
TRBJ2-7 TRBV9 TRBD2 once TGTGCCAGCAGCGTGGGACTAGCGGGTGGGTTTGGCGAGCAGTACTTC CASSVGLAGGFGEQYF
TRBJ1-5 TRBV19 . few TGTGCCAGCAAGGAATTTAGGAGCAATCAGCCCCAGCATTTT CASKEFRSNQPQHF
TRBJ1-5 TRBV19 . . TGTGCCAGTAGTACACAAGGCCCTCAGCCCCAGCATTTT CASSTQGPQPQHF